Listed below are T cell receptor beta chains from one sample, sequenced in a study of shared clonotypes between healthy human individuals. Assay used: immunoSEQ multiplex PCR; TCRdb lists only in-frame clones, some missing. Here the sample spans around 2,000,000 clones, just under 95% being singletons. The sequenced sample was naive CD8+ T cells sorted from blood. The receptors were sampled from a man younger than 30 in good health. CDR3s include the opening cysteine and the closing phenylalanine or tryptophan. A D gene is named only where the DNA matches it firmly. Part of the rows lack a size; the others show once, few, many or a class for expanded clones.

v_call	d_call	clone_size	j_call	cdr3_aa	cdr3_nt
TRBV11-2	TRBD2	-	TRBJ2-7	CASSYGLVPYEQYF	TGTGCCAGCAGCTATGGACTAGTTCCCTACGAGCAGTACTTC
TRBV7-2	TRBD1	-	TRBJ2-7	CASSYGTGETYEQYF	TGTGCCAGCAGCTACGGGACAGGGGAAACCTACGAGCAGTACTTC
TRBV4-1	-	-	TRBJ1-2	CASRSGTYGYTF	TGCGCCAGCCGCTCCGGGACCTATGGCTACACCTTC
TRBV4-1	-	-	TRBJ2-3	CASSQGWGGAADTQYF	TGCGCCAGCAGCCAAGGCTGGGGCGGGGCAGCAGATACGCAGTATTTT
TRBV7-6	-	once	TRBJ2-2	CASSSPLGLGGELFF	TGTGCCAGCAGCTCTCCCTTGGGGCTCGGCGGGGAGCTGTTTTTT
TRBV4-1	-	-	TRBJ2-7	CASSQPGRGSYEQYF	TGCGCCAGCAGCCAGCCGGGACGCGGCTCCTACGAGCAGTACTTC
TRBV29-1	TRBD2	-	TRBJ2-7	CSVTGLARDAYDEQYF	TGCAGCGTGACCGGACTAGCCCGCGATGCGTACGACGAGCAGTACTTC
TRBV4-1	TRBD2	-	TRBJ2-1	CASSPQGSGGGYNEQFF	TGCGCCAGCAGCCCCCAAGGGTCGGGGGGAGGCTACAATGAGCAGTTCTTC
TRBV30	-	-	TRBJ1-1	CAWSPWEGTEAFF	TGTGCCTGGAGTCCCTGGGAGGGGACTGAAGCTTTCTTT
TRBV7-2	TRBD1	-	TRBJ2-1	CASSFNRGTYNEQFF	TGTGCCAGCAGCTTCAACAGGGGAACCTACAATGAGCAGTTCTTC
TRBV15	-	-	TRBJ1-2	CATSRDQGDPYGYTF	TGTGCCACCAGCAGAGATCAAGGGGACCCCTATGGCTACACCTTC
TRBV21-1	-	-	TRBJ1-3	CASSKNSRSSGNTIYF	TGTGCCAGCAGCAAGAACTCCAGGAGCTCTGGAAACACCATATATTTT
TRBV4-2	-	once	TRBJ2-7	CASSQESEGFSYEQYF	TGTGCCAGCAGCCAAGAAAGTGAGGGCTTCTCCTACGAGCAGTACTTC
TRBV28	TRBD1	-	TRBJ1-6	CAIRDSYNSPLHF	TGTGCCATCCGGGACAGCTACAATTCACCCCTCCACTTT
TRBV28	-	-	TRBJ1-5	CVGHRVSRIQPQHF	TGTGTAGGCCACAGGGTGTCGAGAATTCAGCCCCAGCATTTT
TRBV2	-	-	TRBJ1-2	CASRPFNYGYTF	TGTGCCAGCAGACCGTTTAACTATGGCTACACCTTC
TRBV6-1	-	-	TRBJ2-5	CASSEEGETQYF	TGTGCCAGCAGTGAAGAGGGGGAGACCCAGTACTTC
TRBV16	-	-	TRBJ2-1	CASSQSRGNEQFF	TGTGCCAGCAGCCAATCACGGGGGAATGAGCAGTTCTTC
TRBV23-1	TRBD1	-	TRBJ1-5	CAKAGGHSNQPQHF	TGCGCCAAGGCAGGGGGACACAGCAATCAGCCCCAGCATTTT
TRBV4-1	-	once	TRBJ1-6	CASSQDLESPLHF	TGCGCCAGCAGCCAAGATCTGGAGTCACCCCTCCACTTT
TRBV7-6	TRBD1	-	TRBJ1-1	CASSQDTPQGAGNTEAFF	TGTGCCAGCAGCCAAGACACCCCACAGGGGGCAGGGAACACTGAAGCTTTCTTT
TRBV6-1	-	-	TRBJ2-7	CASSVRTIYEQYF	TGTGCCAGCAGTGTACGGACCATCTACGAGCAGTACTTC
TRBV5-5	-	few	TRBJ1-6	CASSLGEGNSPLHF	TGTGCCAGCAGCTTAGGGGAGGGCAATTCACCCCTCCACTTT
TRBV9	-	-	TRBJ2-3	CASSVSLSFGDTQYF	TGTGCCAGCAGCGTTTCTCTCTCGTTTGGGGATACGCAGTATTTT